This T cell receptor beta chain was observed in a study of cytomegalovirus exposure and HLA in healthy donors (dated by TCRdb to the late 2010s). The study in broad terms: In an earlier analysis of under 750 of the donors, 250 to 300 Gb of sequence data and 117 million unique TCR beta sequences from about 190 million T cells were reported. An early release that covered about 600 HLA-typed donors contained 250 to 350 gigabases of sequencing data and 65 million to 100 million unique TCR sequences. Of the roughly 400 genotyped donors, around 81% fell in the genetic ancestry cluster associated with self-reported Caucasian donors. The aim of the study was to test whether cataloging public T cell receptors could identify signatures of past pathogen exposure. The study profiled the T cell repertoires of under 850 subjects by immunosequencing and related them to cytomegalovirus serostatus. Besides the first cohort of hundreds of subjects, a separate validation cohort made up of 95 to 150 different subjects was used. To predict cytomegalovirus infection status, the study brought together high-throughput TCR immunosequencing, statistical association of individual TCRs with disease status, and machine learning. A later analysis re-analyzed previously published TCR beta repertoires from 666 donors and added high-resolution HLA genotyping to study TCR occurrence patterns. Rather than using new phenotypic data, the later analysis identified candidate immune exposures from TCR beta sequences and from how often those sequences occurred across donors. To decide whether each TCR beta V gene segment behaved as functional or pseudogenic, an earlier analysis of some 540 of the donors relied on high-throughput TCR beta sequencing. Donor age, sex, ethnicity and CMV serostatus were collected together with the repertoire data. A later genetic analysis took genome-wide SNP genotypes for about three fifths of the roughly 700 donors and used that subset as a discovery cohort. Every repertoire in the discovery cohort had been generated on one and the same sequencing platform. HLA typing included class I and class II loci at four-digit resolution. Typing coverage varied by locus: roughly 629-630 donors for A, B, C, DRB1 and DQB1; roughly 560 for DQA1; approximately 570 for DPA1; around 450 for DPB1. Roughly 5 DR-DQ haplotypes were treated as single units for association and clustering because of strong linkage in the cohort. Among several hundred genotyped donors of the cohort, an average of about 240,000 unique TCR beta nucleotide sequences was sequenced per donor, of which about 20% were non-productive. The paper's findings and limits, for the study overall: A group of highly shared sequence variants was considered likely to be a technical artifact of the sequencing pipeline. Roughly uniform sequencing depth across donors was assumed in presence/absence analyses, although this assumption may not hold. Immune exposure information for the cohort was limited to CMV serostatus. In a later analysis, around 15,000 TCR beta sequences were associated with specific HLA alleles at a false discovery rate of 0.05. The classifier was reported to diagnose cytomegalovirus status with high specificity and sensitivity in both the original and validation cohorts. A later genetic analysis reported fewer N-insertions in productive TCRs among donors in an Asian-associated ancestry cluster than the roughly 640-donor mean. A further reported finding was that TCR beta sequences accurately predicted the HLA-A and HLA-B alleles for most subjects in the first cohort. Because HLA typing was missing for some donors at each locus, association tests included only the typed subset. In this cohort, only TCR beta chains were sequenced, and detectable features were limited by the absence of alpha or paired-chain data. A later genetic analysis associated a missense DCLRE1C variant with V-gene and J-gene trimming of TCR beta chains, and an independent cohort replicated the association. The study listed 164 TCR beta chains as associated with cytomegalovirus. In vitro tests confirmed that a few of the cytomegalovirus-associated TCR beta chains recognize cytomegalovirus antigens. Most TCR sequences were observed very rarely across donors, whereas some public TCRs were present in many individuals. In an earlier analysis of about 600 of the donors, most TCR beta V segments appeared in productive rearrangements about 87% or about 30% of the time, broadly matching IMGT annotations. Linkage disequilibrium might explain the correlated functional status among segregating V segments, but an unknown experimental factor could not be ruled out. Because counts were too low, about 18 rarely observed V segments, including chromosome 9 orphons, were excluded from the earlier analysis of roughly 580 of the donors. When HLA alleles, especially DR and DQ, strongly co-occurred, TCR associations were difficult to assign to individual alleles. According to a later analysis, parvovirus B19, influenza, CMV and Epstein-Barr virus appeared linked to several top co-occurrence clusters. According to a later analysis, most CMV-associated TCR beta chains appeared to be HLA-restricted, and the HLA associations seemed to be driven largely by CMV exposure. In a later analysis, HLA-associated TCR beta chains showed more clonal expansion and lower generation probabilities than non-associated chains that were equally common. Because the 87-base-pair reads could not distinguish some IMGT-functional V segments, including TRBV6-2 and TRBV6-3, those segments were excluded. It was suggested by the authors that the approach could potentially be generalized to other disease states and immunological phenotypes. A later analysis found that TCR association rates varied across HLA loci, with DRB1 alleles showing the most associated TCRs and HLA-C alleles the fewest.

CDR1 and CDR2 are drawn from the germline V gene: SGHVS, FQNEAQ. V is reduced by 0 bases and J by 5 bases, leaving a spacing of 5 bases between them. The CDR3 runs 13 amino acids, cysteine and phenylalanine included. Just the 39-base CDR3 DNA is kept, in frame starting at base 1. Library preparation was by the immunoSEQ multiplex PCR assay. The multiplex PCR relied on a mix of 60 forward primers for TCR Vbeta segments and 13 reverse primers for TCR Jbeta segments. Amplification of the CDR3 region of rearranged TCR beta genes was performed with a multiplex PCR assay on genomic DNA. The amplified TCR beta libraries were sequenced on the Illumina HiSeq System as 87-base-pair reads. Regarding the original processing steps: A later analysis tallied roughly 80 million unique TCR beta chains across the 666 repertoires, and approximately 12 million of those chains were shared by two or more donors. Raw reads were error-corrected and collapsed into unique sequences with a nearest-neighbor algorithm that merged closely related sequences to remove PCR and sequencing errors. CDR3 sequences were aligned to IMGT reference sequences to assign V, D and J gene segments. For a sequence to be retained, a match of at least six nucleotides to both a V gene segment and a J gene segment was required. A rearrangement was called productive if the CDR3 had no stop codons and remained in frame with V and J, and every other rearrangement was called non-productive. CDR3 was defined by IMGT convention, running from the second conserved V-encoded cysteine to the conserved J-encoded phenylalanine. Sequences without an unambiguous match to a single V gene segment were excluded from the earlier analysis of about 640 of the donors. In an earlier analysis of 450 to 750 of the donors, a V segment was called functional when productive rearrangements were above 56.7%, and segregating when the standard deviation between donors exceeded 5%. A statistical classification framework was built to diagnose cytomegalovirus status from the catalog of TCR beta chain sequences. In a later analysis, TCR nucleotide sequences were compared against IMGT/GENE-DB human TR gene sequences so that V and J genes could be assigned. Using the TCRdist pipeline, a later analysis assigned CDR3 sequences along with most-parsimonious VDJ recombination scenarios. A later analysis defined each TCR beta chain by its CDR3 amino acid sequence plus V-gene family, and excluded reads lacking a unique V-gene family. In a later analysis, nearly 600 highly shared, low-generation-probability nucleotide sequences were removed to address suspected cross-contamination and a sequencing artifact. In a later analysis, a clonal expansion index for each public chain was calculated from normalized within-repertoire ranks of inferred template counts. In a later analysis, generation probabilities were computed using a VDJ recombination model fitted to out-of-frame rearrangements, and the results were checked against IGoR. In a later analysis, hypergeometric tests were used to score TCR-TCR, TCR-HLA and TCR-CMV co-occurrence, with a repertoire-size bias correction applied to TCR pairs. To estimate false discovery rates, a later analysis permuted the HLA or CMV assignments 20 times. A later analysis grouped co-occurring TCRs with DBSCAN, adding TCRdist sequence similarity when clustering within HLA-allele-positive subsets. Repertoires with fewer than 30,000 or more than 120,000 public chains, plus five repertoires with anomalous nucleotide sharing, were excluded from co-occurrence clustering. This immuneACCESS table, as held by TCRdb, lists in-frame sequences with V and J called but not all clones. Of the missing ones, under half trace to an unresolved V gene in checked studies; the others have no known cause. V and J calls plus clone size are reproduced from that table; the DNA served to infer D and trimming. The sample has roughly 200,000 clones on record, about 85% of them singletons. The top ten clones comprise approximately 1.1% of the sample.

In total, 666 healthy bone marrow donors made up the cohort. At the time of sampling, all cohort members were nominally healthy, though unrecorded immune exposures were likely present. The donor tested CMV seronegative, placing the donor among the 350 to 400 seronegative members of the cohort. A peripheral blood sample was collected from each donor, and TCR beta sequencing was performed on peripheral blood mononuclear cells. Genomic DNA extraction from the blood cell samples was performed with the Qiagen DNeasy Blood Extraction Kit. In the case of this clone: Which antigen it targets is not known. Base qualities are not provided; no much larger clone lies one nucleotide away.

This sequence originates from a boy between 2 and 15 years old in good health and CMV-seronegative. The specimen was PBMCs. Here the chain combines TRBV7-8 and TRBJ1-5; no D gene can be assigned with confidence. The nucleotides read TGTGCCAGCAGCTTAGCGTCGGATCAGCCCCAGCATTTT. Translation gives CASSLASDQPQHF.